This TCR beta chain was sequenced for a study of cytomegalovirus exposure and HLA in healthy donors. Study information: Researchers found that about 84% of a few hundred genotyped donors fell within the Caucasian-associated ancestry cluster. General study findings and limits: In a later analysis, across HLA loci, associated TCR counts were highest for DRB1, lowest for HLA-C. Most TCR sequences were seen very rarely across donors, but some public TCRs occurred in many.

Concerning this clone: Its antigen remains unknown.

Trimming stripped 5 bases from V and 4 bases from J, with 12 bases between. The CDR3 has 14 residues. Germline V gene sequence: CDR1 PRHDT, CDR2 FYEKMQ (reference sequence). PCR used 60 Vbeta primers and 13 Jbeta primers. Here immunoSEQ multiplex PCR was the method, and the copy in TCRdb shows in-frame clones only, minus some. The sample lists about 98,000 clones, roughly three quarters seen once, with 1.4% in the top ten. The origin of this receptor is a man aged 35 to 55 in good health and CMV-seronegative. V gene TRBV13 combines with J gene TRBJ1-5; TRBD1 might be the D (6 bases). The material sequenced was PBMCs. CDR3 in amino acids: CASSQGQSNQPQHF. The CDR3 DNA reads TGTGCCAGCAGCCAAGGACAGTCGAATCAGCCCCAGCATTTT.